This entry lists 26 T cell receptor beta chains sequenced from one sample in a study of neurological immune-mediated disorders. TCRdb re-called the 5' RACE reads with MiXCR, one entry per CDR3 protein. Of about 60,000 distinct CDR3 sequences listed, roughly 3.5% are singletons. Sequencing was carried out using PBMCs. The receptor source for this set is a man aged 25 to 45 with multiple sclerosis.

This clonotype was seen repeatedly, ten times or more. The rearrangement joins TRBV20-1 to TRBJ1-1; maybe TRBD1 (5 bases). Germline CDR1 is DFQATT and CDR2 is SNEGSKA (reference sequence). The CDR3 totals 14 residues. V shed 3 bases and J shed 8 bases, with 19 bases lying between them. The CDR3 is CSASSAQGVGEAFF. CDR3 nucleotide sequence: TGCAGTGCTAGTTCCGCCCAGGGAGTGGGAGAAGCTTTCTTT.

This clonotype appeared a few times. The CDR3 bases are TGTGCCAGCAGCTACGGAGTTTTTGGCACCGGGGAGCTGTTTTTT. Translation gives CASSYGVFGTGELFF. V gene TRBV7-2 combines with J gene TRBJ2-2, with D unresolved. Trimming cost V 4 bases and J 4 bases, with 13 bases left between them. Germline V lookup: CDR1 SGHTA, CDR2 FQGNSA. The CDR3 contains 15 residues.

In its sample, this clonotype was seen many times. The chain carries TRBV7-2 and TRBJ1-4; TRBD1 aligns across 8 bases. Germline CDR1 and CDR2: SGHTA and FQGNSA. This CDR3 region has 15 residues. Losses at the gene ends were 1 base for V and 7 bases for J; bases not matched to a gene: 5. CDR3 in amino acids: CASSLVTGGGEKLFF. The CDR3 nucleotides read TGTGCCAGCAGCTTAGTTACAGGGGGGGGTGAAAAACTGTTTTTT.

The sample holds many counts of this clonotype. The chain recombines TRBV28 with TRBJ2-1, with 10 positions matching TRBD2. CDR3 length: 15 residues. Germline V gene sequence: CDR1 MDHEN, CDR2 SYDVKM. V was pared by 6 bases and J by 3 bases, with 5 bases of the junction left unmatched. CDR3 protein: CASSTRTSGYNEQFF. DNA of the CDR3: TGTGCCAGCAGCACCAGGACTAGCGGCTACAATGAGCAGTTCTTC.

This clonotype has a count of ten or more. Here the CDR3 DNA reads TGCAGTGCCCTTGGGGGGCCATCCTACAATGAGCAGTTCTTC. It codes for CSALGGPSYNEQFF. The gene calls are TRBV20-1 and TRBJ2-1; D possibly uses TRBD1 or TRBD2 (6 bases each). Deletions cut 6 bases from V and 1 base from J, with 13 bases between. Germline loops: CDR1 DFQATT, CDR2 SNEGSKA (reference sequence). The CDR3 is 14 amino acids.

About this clonotype itself: One base away lies a much larger clone, so this may be a sequencing read error. The chain has TRBV20-1 and TRBJ1-1, with unresolved D. Germline CDR1 is DFQATT and CDR2 is SNEGSKA (reference sequence). The V and J ends lost 6 bases and 1 base respectively, with 15 bases between them. The CDR3 sequence is 14 residues long. CDR3 region: CSAFLLGKNTEAFF. Here the CDR3 DNA reads TGCAGTGCGTTCTTATTAGGAAAGAACACTGAAGCTTTCTTT.

This clonotype appeared many times. This rearrangement joins TRBV7-3 to TRBJ1-1; unclear D gene. The V and J ends lost 1 base and 0 bases respectively, with 6 bases between them. The CDR3 has 14 residues. Per germline, CDR1 SGHTA and CDR2 FQGTGA. The CDR3 DNA reads TGTGCCAGCAGCTTAATGGGCATGAACACTGAAGCTTTCTTT. Protein: CASSLMGMNTEAFF.

Many counts were recorded for this clonotype. The chain employs TRBV20-1 and TRBJ2-3; 7 bases match TRBD2. V lost 3 bases, J lost 2 bases, and 14 bases stayed unmatched. The CDR3 is 17 residues long. Germline V lookup: CDR1 DFQATT, CDR2 SNEGSKA (reference sequence). For the CDR3, the DNA is TGCAGTGCTAGCCCGGTCGGTGGGCGGGAGAACACAGATACGCAGTATTTT. Its translation is CSASPVGGRENTDTQYF.

This clonotype occurred many times. This sequence joins TRBV5-1 and TRBJ2-5; D is possibly TRBD2 (6 bases). This CDR3 contains 11 residues. Trimming left V 7 bases short and J 3 bases short, with 7 bases between. The germline V gene encodes CDR1 SGHRS and CDR2 YFSETQ. As DNA, the CDR3 is TGCGCCAGCGGGGGGAAAGAGACCCAGTACTTC. Its translation is CASGGKETQYF.

This clonotype was counted at least ten times. The chain joins TRBV6-5 to TRBJ1-2; 9 bases align to TRBD1. Germline V gene lookup returns CDR1 MNHEY and CDR2 SVGAGI. The CDR3 loop spans 14 amino acids. After removal of 6 bases from V and 7 bases from J, the junction contained 9 bases not matched to a gene. The CDR3 spells CASRPRDRDLGYTF. The CDR3 coding sequence is TGTGCCAGCAGACCGCGGGACAGGGACCTTGGCTACACCTTC.

This clonotype was detected many times. V gene TRBV14 combines with J gene TRBJ2-1; TRBD1 aligns across 7 bases. From germline, CDR1 is SGHDN and CDR2 FVKESK. This CDR3 region has 13 residues. V gave up 2 bases and J gave up 5 bases; unmatched junction bases: 0. The CDR3 DNA reads TGTGCCAGCAGCCAACAGGGGGACAATGAGCAGTTCTTC. This translates into CASSQQGDNEQFF.

This clonotype was counted at least ten times. The chain has TRBV7-2 and TRBJ1-1; D remains unclear. V was pared by 2 bases and J by 6 bases, with 7 bases between. The germline gives CDR1 SGHTA, CDR2 FQGNSA. The CDR3 spans 12 residues. In nucleotides, the CDR3 is TGTGCCAGCAGCTTATGGCGGGCTGAAGCTTTCTTT. It is translated as CASSLWRAEAFF. The entire variable domain, with the rest obtained from reference TRBV7-2 and TRBJ1-1, is as follows: GAGVSQSPSNKVTEKGKDVELRCDPISGHTALYWYRQSLGQGLEFLIYFQGNSAPDKSGLPSDRFSAERTGGSVSTLTIQRTQQEDSAVYLCASSLWRAEAFFGQGTRLTVV.

This clonotype came up many times. One end of the junction varies from germline; a read error may be responsible. The chain carries TRBV28 and TRBJ1-5, with no clear D. The germline CDR1 and CDR2 sequences are MDHEN and SYDVKM. CDR3 length: 15 amino acids. CDR3 sequence (DNA): TGTGCCAGCAGTTTATGGCAGGATAGCAATCAGCCCCAGAATTTT. It is translated as CASSLWQDSNQPQNF.

This clonotype was seen ten or more times. This chain links TRBV20-1 with TRBJ1-1; no firm D call. The V end lost 4 bases, the J end lost 5 bases, and 17 bases lay between the germline ends. Germline-derived CDR1 and CDR2 are DFQATT and SNEGSKA (reference sequence). The CDR3 is made up of 14 amino acids. CDR3 amino acids: CSATAGPLGTEAFF. CDR3 in DNA: TGCAGTGCTACGGCCGGGCCACTCGGAACTGAAGCTTTCTTT.

This clonotype has a count of ten or more. The V call is TRBV7-2, the J call TRBJ2-7; the match to TRBD1 covers 8 bases. This CDR3 spans 15 amino acids. In germline, CDR1 is SGHTA, CDR2 FQGNSA. The trim removed 5 bases at V and 0 bases at J, leaving 6 bases unmatched. In nucleotides, the CDR3 is TGTGCCAGCAGCCTTGACAGGGGTAGCTCCTACGAGCAGTACTTC. Its protein is CASSLDRGSSYEQYF. Combining the CDR3 with reference TRBV7-2 and TRBJ2-7 gives the whole variable domain GAGVSQSPSNKVTEKGKDVELRCDPISGHTALYWYRQSLGQGLEFLIYFQGNSAPDKSGLPSDRFSAERTGGSVSTLTIQRTQQEDSAVYLCASSLDRGSSYEQYFGPGTRLTVT.

This clonotype was counted at least ten times. The chain joins TRBV9 to TRBJ1-1, with D uncertain. Trimming removed 4 bases at V and 7 bases at J, with 14 bases between. The CDR3 sequence is 13 residues long. Germline CDR1 is SGDLS and CDR2 is YYNGEE. The CDR3 DNA is TGTGCCAGCAGCCCGGACCGGGAGGGTGAAGCTTTCTTT. Encoded protein: CASSPDREGEAFF.

The chain has TRBV6-1 and TRBJ1-5; the D gene is possibly TRBD1 (5 bases). The germline gives CDR1 MNHNS, CDR2 SASEGT. The CDR3 is 14 residues long. V was trimmed by 5 bases and J by 0 bases, leaving 8 bases between them. This CDR3 reads CASSYRISNQPQHF. For the CDR3, the DNA is TGTGCCAGCAGTTACAGGATTAGCAATCAGCCCCAGCATTTT.

This clonotype was seen repeatedly, ten times or more. The chain recombines TRBV12-3 or TRBV12-4 with TRBJ1-2; D is uncertain. V was trimmed by 2 bases and J by 6 bases, leaving 7 bases between them. The CDR3 spans 12 residues. This chain's CDR3 is CASSLRLHGYTF. As DNA, the CDR3 is TGTGCCAGCAGTTTAAGACTGCATGGCTACACCTTC.

This clonotype has ten or more counts. The genes are TRBV10-3 and TRBJ2-1; D ambiguous. The CDR3 has 11 residues. Trimming removed 2 bases at V and 6 bases at J, with 2 bases between. Germline V gives CDR1 ENHRY, CDR2 SYGVKD. Here the CDR3 DNA reads TGTGCCATCAGTGAGCGCAATGAGCAGTTCTTC. Its protein is CAISERNEQFF.

At least ten counts were recorded for this clonotype. The V call is TRBV5-1, the J call TRBJ2-1; 9 bases agree with TRBD1. The CDR3 is 15 residues long. Germline CDR1 and CDR2: SGHRS and YFSETQ. The J segment lost 6 bases and the V segment lost 6 bases, leaving 10 bases of the junction unmatched. This chain's CDR3 is CASNGGQGPLNEQFF. The CDR3 DNA reads TGCGCCAGCAACGGGGGACAGGGTCCACTCAATGAGCAGTTCTTC.

There are a few counts of this clonotype. A much more abundant neighbour one base away suggests this may be a read error. The chain employs TRBV5-1 and TRBJ2-7; the D gene is possibly TRBD2 (6 bases). Deletions cut 1 base from V and 9 bases from J, with 17 bases between. The CDR3 runs 14 residues. CDR1 is SGHRS, CDR2 YFSETQ, per germline. The CDR3 region has the DNA TGCGCCAGCAGCTTGTCCACGGGGGACGATACGCAGTACTTC. It codes for CASSLSTGDDTQYF.

This chain joins TRBV12-3 or TRBV12-4 and TRBJ1-2, with 8 nucleotides matching TRBD1. The V segment lost 5 bases and the J segment 5 bases; nucleotides outside the gene matches: 4. The CDR3 is made up of 13 amino acids. The CDR3 spells CASSRQGSYGYTF. CDR3 DNA: TGTGCCAGCAGTAGACAGGGGAGTTATGGCTACACCTTC.

This clonotype was seen repeatedly, ten times or more. The chain couples TRBV29-1 to TRBJ2-2; no reliable D call. Germline-derived CDR1 and CDR2 are SQVTM and ANQGSEA. The CDR3 covers 12 residues. V lost 6 bases to trimming and J lost 3 bases, with 8 bases between them. The CDR3 is CSVDTDTGELFF. CDR3 nucleotide sequence: TGCAGCGTCGACACAGACACCGGGGAGCTGTTTTTT.

A word on this clonotype: A read error is possible here, since a much larger clone lies one base away. This chain joins TRBV20-1 and TRBJ2-5; tentative D call: TRBD1 (5 bases). Germline CDR1 DFQATT, CDR2 SNEGSKA (reference sequence). The CDR3 runs 12 residues. V gave up 5 bases and J gave up 4 bases, with 11 bases separating them. The CDR3 loop reads CSAGERGETQYF. Here the CDR3 DNA reads TGCAGTGCTGGGGAAAGGGGAGAGACCCAGTACTTC.

This clonotype was counted many times. CDR3 DNA: TGTGCCAGCAGCCCAGCAGGGTGGAATGAGCAGTTCTTC. This sequence encodes CASSPAGWNEQFF. V is TRBV7-9 and J is TRBJ2-1, with D possibly being TRBD1 (5 bases). The CDR3 has 13 amino acids. Germline CDR1 SEHNR, CDR2 FQNEAQ (reference sequence). The V end lost 5 bases, the J end lost 7 bases, and 12 bases lay between the germline ends.

This clonotype was found many times. The gene calls are TRBV6-1 and TRBJ2-5; 8 bases match TRBD2. CDR3 length: 15 residues. Germline values: CDR1 MNHNS, CDR2 SASEGT. The V gene end was trimmed by 2 bases and the J gene end by 2 bases; junction bases not matched to a gene: 4. CDR3: CASSETAGGQETQYF. The CDR3 region has the DNA TGTGCCAGCAGTGAAACGGCGGGAGGACAAGAGACCCAGTACTTC.